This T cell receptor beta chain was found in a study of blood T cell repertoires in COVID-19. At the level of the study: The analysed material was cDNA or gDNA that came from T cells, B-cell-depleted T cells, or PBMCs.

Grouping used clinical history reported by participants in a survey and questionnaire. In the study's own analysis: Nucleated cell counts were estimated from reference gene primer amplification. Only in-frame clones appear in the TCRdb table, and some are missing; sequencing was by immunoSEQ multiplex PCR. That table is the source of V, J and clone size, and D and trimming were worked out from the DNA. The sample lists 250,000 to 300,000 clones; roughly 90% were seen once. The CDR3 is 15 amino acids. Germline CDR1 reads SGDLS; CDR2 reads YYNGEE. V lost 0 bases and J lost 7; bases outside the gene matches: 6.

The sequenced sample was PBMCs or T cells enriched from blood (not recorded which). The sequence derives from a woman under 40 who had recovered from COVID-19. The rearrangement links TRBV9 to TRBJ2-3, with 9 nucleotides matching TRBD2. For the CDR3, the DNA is TGTGCCAGCAGCGTAGTGGCGGGGGGGCCAAATACGCAGTATTTT. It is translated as CASSVVAGGPNTQYF. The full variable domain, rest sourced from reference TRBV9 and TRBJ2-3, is DSGVTQTPKHLITATGQRVTLRCSPRSGDLSVYWYQQSLDQGLQFLIQYYNGEERAKGNILERFSAQQFPDLHSELNLSSLELGDSALYFCASSVVAGGPNTQYFGPGTRLTVL.